These T cell receptor beta chains were read from a single sample in a study of CD8+ T cells in alopecia areata. Generated by immunoSEQ multiplex PCR, the TCRdb table keeps only in-frame clones and is missing some. The repertoire consists of 250,000 or so clones, with about two thirds occurring once and the leading ten covering more than 0.95%. The source was CD4+ T cells sorted from blood, collected at week 0. The receptors originated from a human donor with alopecia areata. Each CDR3 is given with its conserved first and last residue. The D gene is left open where the match is weak. Size is stated for part of the rows, as once, few or many counts, or as a class when the clone is expanded.

J gene,V gene,D gene,clone size,CDR3 DNA,CDR3 protein
TRBJ1-5,TRBV7-2,-,few,TGTGCCAGCAGCTTAGAGCGAGATAGCAATCAGCCCCAGCATTTT,CASSLERDSNQPQHF
TRBJ1-1,TRBV27,TRBD1,-,TGTGCCAGCAGTCCCCGACAGGGGAGGAACACTGAAGCTTTCTTT,CASSPRQGRNTEAFF
TRBJ2-5,TRBV30,-,-,TGTGCCTGGAGTGTACTGAAGGGCCAAGAGACCCAGTACTTC,CAWSVLKGQETQYF
TRBJ2-7,TRBV25-1,-,-,TGTGCCAGCCGACAGAGCTCCTACGAGCAGTACTTC,CASRQSSYEQYF
TRBJ2-3,TRBV29-1,-,-,TGCAGCGTTGAGACGGGGGCCAAACATTTT,CSVETGAKHF
TRBJ1-2,TRBV30,-,-,TGTGCCTGGAGTGTTCTGGATGGCTACACCTTC,CAWSVLDGYTF
TRBJ2-1,TRBV29-1,-,-,TGCAGCGTTGACAGGGGTACTTACAATGAGCAGTTCTTC,CSVDRGTYNEQFF
TRBJ1-5,TRBV7-9,-,-,TGTGCCAGCAGCCGACAGGCGAGTAGGCCCCAGCATTTT,CASSRQASRPQHF
TRBJ2-7,TRBV7-8,TRBD1,once,TGTGCCAGCAGCTTAGCGATGACGGTACAGGGGGCCTTCGAGCAGTACTTC,CASSLAMTVQGAFEQYF
TRBJ2-7,TRBV30,-,-,TGTGCCTGGCGCCGGGCGGGAAAGGTCCTGTTAGAGCAGTACTTC,CAWRRAGKVLLEQYF
TRBJ2-2,TRBV5-1,-,-,TGCGCCAGCAGCCCAGAGGGTCGAGGCACCGGGGAGCTGTTTTTT,CASSPEGRGTGELFF
TRBJ2-7,TRBV7-9,-,-,TGTGCCAGCAGCTTAGCAGCCCTCTCCTACGAGCAGTACTTC,CASSLAALSYEQYF
TRBJ2-5,TRBV7-2,-,-,TGTGCCAGCAGCCCCATGGGACGTGCAGAGACCCAGTACTTC,CASSPMGRAETQYF
TRBJ1-2,TRBV29-1,-,-,TGCAGCGCTACACAGGCCTATGGCTACACCTTC,CSATQAYGYTF
TRBJ2-1,TRBV9,-,-,TGTGCCAGCAGCGTAGCTGGGGGGTACTCCTACAATGAGCAGTTCTTC,CASSVAGGYSYNEQFF
TRBJ1-1,TRBV29-1,TRBD1,once,TGCAGTTCCCGACAGGGGCTGAACACTGAAGCTTTCTTT,CSSRQGLNTEAFF
TRBJ2-1,TRBV4-1,-,-,TGCGCCAGCAGCCAAACAGGTGGGCCTATGGATGAGCAGTTCTTC,CASSQTGGPMDEQFF
TRBJ2-7,TRBV30,TRBD1,once,TGTGCCGGGACAGGGGGAACCTACGAGCAGTACTTC,CAGTGGTYEQYF
TRBJ2-7,TRBV10-3,-,few,TGTGCCATCGGGGGGCGGGACTCCACCTACGAGCAGTACTTC,CAIGGRDSTYEQYF
TRBJ2-7,TRBV29-1,TRBD1,-,TGCAGCGTTGTGGGACAGTACACCTACGAGCAGTACTTC,CSVVGQYTYEQYF
TRBJ1-6,TRBV4-3,TRBD1,few,TGCGCCAGCAGCCAAGATCCGACAGGGGGCTCACCCCTCCACTTT,CASSQDPTGGSPLHF
TRBJ2-3,TRBV19,-,few,TGTGCCAGTCGGGGCAACACAGATACGCAGTATTTT,CASRGNTDTQYF
TRBJ1-5,TRBV25-1,-,-,TGTGCCAGCAGCCTGGGAGGGGGTCAGCCCCAGCATTTT,CASSLGGGQPQHF
TRBJ1-3,TRBV2,-,few,TGTGCCAGCAGTGACAACTCTGGAAACACCATATATTTT,CASSDNSGNTIYF
TRBJ2-2,TRBV14,-,-,TGTGCCAGCAGCCTAAGGGGGACCGGGGAGCTGTTTTTT,CASSLRGTGELFF
TRBJ2-7,TRBV6-6,-,few,TGTGCCAGCAACACCTTAGGCGAGCAGTACTTC,CASNTLGEQYF
TRBJ2-3,TRBV27,-,-,TGTGCCAGCAGTCCCGGGGGTAAGCGCACAGATACGCAGTATTTT,CASSPGGKRTDTQYF
TRBJ1-2,TRBV2,-,-,TGTGCCAGCAGTGGACAAAACTATGGCTACACCTTC,CASSGQNYGYTF